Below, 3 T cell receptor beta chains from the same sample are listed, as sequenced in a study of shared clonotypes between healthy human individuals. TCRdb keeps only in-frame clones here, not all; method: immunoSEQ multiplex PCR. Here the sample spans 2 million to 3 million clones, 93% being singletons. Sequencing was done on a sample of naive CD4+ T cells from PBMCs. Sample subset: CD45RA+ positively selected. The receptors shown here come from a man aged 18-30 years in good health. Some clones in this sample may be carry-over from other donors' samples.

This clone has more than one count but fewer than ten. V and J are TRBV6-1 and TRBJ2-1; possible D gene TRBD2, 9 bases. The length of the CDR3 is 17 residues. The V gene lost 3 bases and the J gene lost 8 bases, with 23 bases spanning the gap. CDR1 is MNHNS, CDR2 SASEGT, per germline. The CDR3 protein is CASSDTGGSGRRDEQFF. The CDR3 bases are TGTGCCAGCAGTGACACAGGGGGTAGCGGGAGAAGAGATGAGCAGTTCTTC.

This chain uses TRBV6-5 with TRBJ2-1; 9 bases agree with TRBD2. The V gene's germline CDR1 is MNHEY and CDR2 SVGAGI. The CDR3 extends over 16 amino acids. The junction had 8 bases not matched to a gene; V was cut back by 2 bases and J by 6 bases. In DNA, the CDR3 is TGTGCCAGCAGTTACACTATAGCGGGAGCATCCAATGAGCAGTTCTTC. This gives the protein CASSYTIAGASNEQFF.

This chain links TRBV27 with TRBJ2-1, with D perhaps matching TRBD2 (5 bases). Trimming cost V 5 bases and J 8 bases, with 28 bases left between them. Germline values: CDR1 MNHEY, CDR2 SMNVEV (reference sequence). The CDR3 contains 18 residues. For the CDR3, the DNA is TGTGCCAGCAGTCCCTTTTGGAGGCCAACAATTTTCCCGTATGAGCAGTTCTTC. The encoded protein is CASSPFWRPTIFPYEQFF.